A selection of T cell receptor beta chains follows, all from one sample in a study of CD8 T cells in Susac syndrome. TCRdb reanalysed the immunoSEQ multiplex PCR reads using MiXCR and keeps one entry per CDR3 protein. The sample contains 170,000 or so distinct CDR3 sequences, over 85% of which appear only once. The sample taken for sequencing was CD4+ T cells from PBMCs. Receptors originate from a human donor with multiple sclerosis. Both conserved end residues are part of each CDR3. The order of the fields is J gene, clone size, D gene, V gene, CDR3 protein, CDR3 DNA. D genes are given only for firm matches. A clone size is listed for some rows: how often the clone was seen (once, few, many), or a class if it is expanded.

j_gene: TRBJ2-2; abundance: .; d_gene: TRBD2; v_gene: TRBV5-4; CDR3aa: CASSIAGDDTGELFF; CDR3nt: TGTGCCAGCAGCATAGCGGGAGACGACACCGGGGAGCTGTTTTTT
j_gene: TRBJ2-1; abundance: .; d_gene: .; v_gene: TRBV20-1; CDR3aa: CSVNRRSNEQFF; CDR3nt: TGCAGTGTAAACAGGAGAAGCAATGAGCAGTTCTTC
j_gene: TRBJ1-1; abundance: .; d_gene: TRBD1; v_gene: TRBV6-5; CDR3aa: CASSYSPQGAAEAFF; CDR3nt: TGTGCCAGCAGTTACTCCCCACAGGGGGCAGCTGAAGCTTTCTTT
j_gene: TRBJ2-1; abundance: .; d_gene: .; v_gene: TRBV5-1; CDR3aa: CASSDKGTYNEQFF; CDR3nt: TGCGCCAGCAGCGATAAAGGAACCTACAATGAGCAGTTCTTC
j_gene: TRBJ1-4; abundance: .; d_gene: .; v_gene: TRBV20-1; CDR3aa: CSARVGEKLFF; CDR3nt: TGCAGTGCTAGGGTGGGCGAAAAACTGTTTTTT
j_gene: TRBJ2-5; abundance: .; d_gene: .; v_gene: TRBV20-1; CDR3aa: CSAPGAARGETQYF; CDR3nt: TGCAGTGCGCCCGGGGCGGCCCGAGGGGAGACCCAGTACTTC
j_gene: TRBJ1-2; abundance: .; d_gene: .; v_gene: TRBV3-1; CDR3aa: CASSPGRGAGYTF; CDR3nt: TGTGCCAGCAGCCCCGGGAGGGGGGCCGGCTACACCTTC
j_gene: TRBJ1-1; abundance: .; d_gene: TRBD1; v_gene: TRBV5-1; CDR3aa: CASSLTGERNTEAFF; CDR3nt: TGCGCCAGCAGCTTGACAGGGGAGAGGAACACTGAAGCTTTCTTT
j_gene: TRBJ1-5; abundance: .; d_gene: .; v_gene: TRBV24-1; CDR3aa: CNPPFQPQHF; CDR3nt: TGTAATCCCCCGTTTCAGCCCCAGCATTTT
j_gene: TRBJ1-5; abundance: once; d_gene: .; v_gene: TRBV4-1; CDR3aa: CASSQDLPLVRTSNQPQHF; CDR3nt: TGCGCCAGCAGCCAAGATCTGCCGTTAGTACGGACTAGCAATCAGCCCCAGCATTTT
j_gene: TRBJ2-3; abundance: .; d_gene: TRBD2; v_gene: TRBV4-2; CDR3aa: CASSPRGGTDTQYF; CDR3nt: TGTGCCAGCAGCCCGCGGGGGGGCACAGATACGCAGTATTTT
j_gene: TRBJ2-6; abundance: .; d_gene: .; v_gene: TRBV29-1; CDR3aa: CSVVYSGANVLTF; CDR3nt: TGCAGCGTTGTTTACTCTGGGGCCAACGTCCTGACTTTC
j_gene: TRBJ2-7; abundance: once; d_gene: .; v_gene: TRBV28; CDR3aa: CASSVGAPSYEQYF; CDR3nt: TGTGCCAGCAGTGTAGGAGCCCCCTCCTACGAGCAGTACTTC
j_gene: TRBJ1-1; abundance: .; d_gene: .; v_gene: TRBV18; CDR3aa: CASSPQDGEGTEAFF; CDR3nt: TGTGCCAGCTCACCGCAAGACGGGGAGGGCACTGAAGCTTTCTTT
j_gene: TRBJ1-4; abundance: .; d_gene: TRBD1; v_gene: TRBV4-2; CDR3aa: CASSQETGGEKLFF; CDR3nt: TGTGCCAGCAGCCAAGAAACAGGGGGTGAAAAACTGTTTTTT
j_gene: TRBJ2-7; abundance: .; d_gene: .; v_gene: TRBV11-2; CDR3aa: CASSPISRPRDGVPYEQYF; CDR3nt: TGTGCCAGCAGCCCGATTTCGCGCCCCAGGGATGGGGTTCCCTACGAGCAGTACTTC
j_gene: TRBJ1-5; abundance: .; d_gene: .; v_gene: TRBV30; CDR3aa: CACNYYSNQPQHF; CDR3nt: TGTGCCTGTAATTATTATAGCAATCAGCCCCAGCATTTT
j_gene: TRBJ1-2; abundance: .; d_gene: TRBD1; v_gene: TRBV3-1; CDR3aa: CASSQDLRTGLLAGYTF; CDR3nt: TGTGCCAGCAGCCAAGATTTGAGGACAGGCCTGCTTGCTGGCTACACCTTC
j_gene: TRBJ1-2; abundance: .; d_gene: TRBD1; v_gene: TRBV18; CDR3aa: CASSPGQETYGYTF; CDR3nt: TGTGCCAGCTCACCGGGACAGGAGACCTATGGCTACACCTTC
j_gene: TRBJ1-2; abundance: .; d_gene: .; v_gene: TRBV28; CDR3aa: CASSLLTNGYTF; CDR3nt: TGTGCCAGCAGTCTCCTTACGAATGGCTACACCTTC
j_gene: TRBJ1-5; abundance: .; d_gene: .; v_gene: TRBV6-1; CDR3aa: CASSDEGSIQPQHF; CDR3nt: TGTGCCAGCAGTGACGAGGGGTCGATTCAGCCCCAGCATTTT
j_gene: TRBJ1-6; abundance: .; d_gene: .; v_gene: TRBV27; CDR3aa: CASSLSINGYSDGGGYNSPLHF; CDR3nt: TGTGCCAGCAGTTTATCGATAAATGGGTACAGCGACGGAGGGGGTTATAATTCACCCCTCCACTTT
j_gene: TRBJ2-7; abundance: .; d_gene: TRBD2; v_gene: TRBV6-6; CDR3aa: CASSYGLAGAEQYF; CDR3nt: TGTGCCAGCAGTTACGGGCTAGCGGGGGCCGAGCAGTACTTC
j_gene: TRBJ1-5; abundance: .; d_gene: .; v_gene: TRBV2; CDR3aa: CASSDRGNQPQHF; CDR3nt: TGTGCCAGCAGTGATAGGGGAAATCAGCCCCAGCATTTT
j_gene: TRBJ2-2; abundance: .; d_gene: .; v_gene: TRBV20-1; CDR3aa: CSAQRGLTNTGELFF; CDR3nt: TGCAGTGCTCAGAGGGGTCTAACGAACACCGGGGAGCTGTTTTTT
j_gene: TRBJ1-3; abundance: .; d_gene: .; v_gene: TRBV10-3; CDR3aa: CAIRVQTNTIYF; CDR3nt: TGTGCCATCAGGGTACAGACAAACACCATATATTTT
j_gene: TRBJ2-1; abundance: .; d_gene: TRBD1; v_gene: TRBV2; CDR3aa: CASGGQGAGEQFF; CDR3nt: TGTGCCAGCGGAGGACAGGGGGCCGGTGAGCAGTTCTTC
j_gene: TRBJ2-1; abundance: .; d_gene: .; v_gene: TRBV4-2; CDR3aa: CASSQDGVVPGFRSF; CDR3nt: TGTGCCAGCAGCCAAGATGGGGTGGTCCCTGGCTTTCGGAGCTTC
j_gene: TRBJ2-7; abundance: .; d_gene: .; v_gene: TRBV16; CDR3aa: CASSQSWESYEQYF; CDR3nt: TGTGCCAGCAGCCAATCTTGGGAGTCCTACGAGCAGTACTTC
j_gene: TRBJ1-1; abundance: .; d_gene: .; v_gene: TRBV25-1; CDR3aa: CATDRTGQKGEAFF; CDR3nt: TGTGCCACCGACCGCACTGGACAGAAGGGTGAAGCTTTCTTT
j_gene: TRBJ2-2; abundance: .; d_gene: TRBD1; v_gene: TRBV5-1; CDR3aa: CASSLLGQAYTGELFF; CDR3nt: TGCGCCAGCAGCTTGTTGGGACAGGCCTACACCGGGGAGCTGTTTTTT
j_gene: TRBJ2-4; abundance: .; d_gene: .; v_gene: TRBV5-1; CDR3aa: CASSLEQNIQYF; CDR3nt: TGCGCCAGCAGCTTGGAGCAAAACATTCAGTACTTC
j_gene: TRBJ2-3; abundance: .; d_gene: .; v_gene: TRBV5-1; CDR3aa: CASSFEDTQYF; CDR3nt: TGCGCCAGCAGCTTCGAGGATACGCAGTATTTT
j_gene: TRBJ1-6; abundance: .; d_gene: .; v_gene: TRBV12-3/TRBV12-4; CDR3aa: CASRFREGTYLHF; CDR3nt: TGTGCCAGCAGATTCAGGGAGGGGACTTACCTCCACTTT
j_gene: TRBJ1-1; abundance: .; d_gene: TRBD1; v_gene: TRBV27; CDR3aa: CASTNLGTGSNGAFF; CDR3nt: TGTGCCAGCACTAATTTGGGGACAGGGTCAAATGGAGCTTTCTTT
j_gene: TRBJ1-2; abundance: few; d_gene: .; v_gene: TRBV12-3/TRBV12-4; CDR3aa: CASSPRGYGYTF; CDR3nt: TGTGCCAGCAGCCCCCGGGGGTATGGCTACACCTTC
j_gene: TRBJ2-6; abundance: few; d_gene: .; v_gene: TRBV7-3; CDR3aa: CASSLTGTGANVLTF; CDR3nt: TGTGCCAGCAGCTTAACGGGGACTGGGGCCAACGTCCTGACTTTC
j_gene: TRBJ2-1; abundance: .; d_gene: .; v_gene: TRBV28; CDR3aa: CASPWGSYNEQFF; CDR3nt: TGTGCCAGCCCCTGGGGGTCCTACAATGAGCAGTTCTTC
j_gene: TRBJ2-7; abundance: .; d_gene: TRBD2; v_gene: TRBV6-6; CDR3aa: CASSPMGTSGTYEQYF; CDR3nt: TGTGCCAGCAGCCCGATGGGGACTAGCGGGACCTACGAGCAGTACTTC
j_gene: TRBJ2-5; abundance: once; d_gene: TRBD2; v_gene: TRBV20-1; CDR3aa: CSARSREGRETQYF; CDR3nt: TGCAGTGCCAGATCGCGGGAGGGCCGCGAGACCCAGTACTTC
j_gene: TRBJ2-3; abundance: .; d_gene: .; v_gene: TRBV5-6; CDR3aa: CASSSTGEGTDTQYF; CDR3nt: TGTGCCAGCAGCTCCACAGGGGAGGGCACAGATACGCAGTATTTT
j_gene: TRBJ1-1; abundance: once; d_gene: .; v_gene: TRBV5-1; CDR3aa: CASSLDGLNTEAFF; CDR3nt: TGCGCCAGCAGCTTGGACGGCCTGAACACTGAAGCTTTCTTT
j_gene: TRBJ2-7; abundance: .; d_gene: .; v_gene: TRBV13; CDR3aa: CASSSRRPSYEQYF; CDR3nt: TGTGCCAGCAGCTCCCGACGCCCCTCCTACGAGCAGTACTTC
j_gene: TRBJ2-3; abundance: once; d_gene: .; v_gene: TRBV20-1; CDR3aa: CSAPGGAEDTQYF; CDR3nt: TGCAGTGCCCCTGGGGGGGCGGAAGATACGCAGTATTTT
j_gene: TRBJ2-1; abundance: .; d_gene: TRBD2; v_gene: TRBV5-8; CDR3aa: CASSLGGLAGLWRFF; CDR3nt: TGTGCCAGCAGCTTGGGGGGGTTAGCGGGACTATGGAGGTTCTTC
j_gene: TRBJ2-1; abundance: .; d_gene: .; v_gene: TRBV6-4; CDR3aa: CASSGFGDWKDNEQFF; CDR3nt: TGTGCCAGCAGTGGTTTCGGTGACTGGAAGGACAATGAGCAGTTCTTC
j_gene: TRBJ2-1; abundance: .; d_gene: TRBD1; v_gene: TRBV12-3/TRBV12-4; CDR3aa: CASAGDRSRNEQFF; CDR3nt: TGTGCCAGCGCCGGGGACAGGTCTCGGAATGAGCAGTTCTTC
j_gene: TRBJ2-1; abundance: once; d_gene: TRBD2; v_gene: TRBV27; CDR3aa: CASSLWGGGAYNEQFF; CDR3nt: TGTGCCAGCAGTTTATGGGGCGGGGGGGCCTACAATGAGCAGTTCTTC
j_gene: TRBJ2-7; abundance: .; d_gene: .; v_gene: TRBV20-1; CDR3aa: CSAGASGRNEQYF; CDR3nt: TGCAGTGCCGGGGCCTCAGGGAGGAACGAGCAGTACTTC
j_gene: TRBJ1-2; abundance: .; d_gene: TRBD1; v_gene: TRBV2; CDR3aa: CASSDPTGARFGYTF; CDR3nt: TGTGCCAGCAGTGACCCAACAGGGGCCCGGTTCGGCTACACCTTC
j_gene: TRBJ2-3; abundance: .; d_gene: .; v_gene: TRBV7-9; CDR3aa: CASSLGRGTTDTQYF; CDR3nt: TGTGCCAGCAGCTTAGGCAGGGGAACGACAGATACGCAGTATTTT
j_gene: TRBJ2-3; abundance: .; d_gene: .; v_gene: TRBV30; CDR3aa: CAWSVLYTQYF; CDR3nt: TGTGCCTGGAGTGTACTATATACGCAGTATTTT
j_gene: TRBJ1-1; abundance: .; d_gene: .; v_gene: TRBV27; CDR3aa: CASSLVRQSEAFF; CDR3nt: TGTGCCAGCAGTTTAGTACGCCAAAGTGAAGCTTTCTTT
j_gene: TRBJ2-7; abundance: .; d_gene: .; v_gene: TRBV6-2/TRBV6-3; CDR3aa: CASNRLSSYEQYF; CDR3nt: TGTGCCAGCAATCGACTGAGCTCCTACGAGCAGTACTTC
j_gene: TRBJ1-1; abundance: .; d_gene: TRBD1; v_gene: TRBV18; CDR3aa: CASSPGQAKNTEAFF; CDR3nt: TGTGCCAGCTCACCCGGACAGGCGAAGAACACTGAAGCTTTCTTT
j_gene: TRBJ2-5; abundance: .; d_gene: TRBD1; v_gene: TRBV29-1; CDR3aa: CSVATGMETQYF; CDR3nt: TGCAGCGTTGCGACAGGGATGGAGACCCAGTACTTC
j_gene: TRBJ2-5; abundance: .; d_gene: TRBD2; v_gene: TRBV2; CDR3aa: CASRDPGGETQYF; CDR3nt: TGTGCCAGCAGAGACCCCGGGGGGGAGACCCAGTACTTC
j_gene: TRBJ1-1; abundance: .; d_gene: .; v_gene: TRBV3-1; CDR3aa: CASSQAKEIASF; CDR3nt: TGTGCCAGCAGCCAGGCGAAGGAAATCGCTTCCTTT
j_gene: TRBJ1-2; abundance: .; d_gene: .; v_gene: TRBV28; CDR3aa: CASSGGGSGYGYTF; CDR3nt: TGTGCCAGCAGCGGAGGGGGTTCGGGCTATGGCTACACCTTC
j_gene: TRBJ1-5; abundance: .; d_gene: TRBD1; v_gene: TRBV4-1; CDR3aa: CASSHLYTGDYSNQPQHF; CDR3nt: TGCGCCAGCAGCCACCTATATACAGGGGATTATAGCAATCAGCCCCAGCATTTT